Listed below are T cell receptor beta chains from one sample, sequenced in a study of shared clonotypes between healthy human individuals. Here immunoSEQ multiplex PCR was the method, and the copy in TCRdb shows in-frame clones only, minus some. The sample has 2 million to 3 million clones, under 95% seen once; the top ten hold roughly 0.39%. The specimen sequenced was naive CD4+ T cells from PBMCs. Every receptor here comes from a man aged 18 to 29 in good health. Some clones in this sample may be carry-over from other donors' samples. CDR3s include the opening cysteine and the closing phenylalanine or tryptophan. Clone size, where shown, is once, few, many, or a class for clones that have expanded.

. | TRBV5-1 | CASSLGGTHTDTQYF
. | TRBV5-1 | CASSLVGAVGTDTQYF
. | TRBV5-6 | CASSSSPTPPDTQYF
. | TRBV19 | CASSILGTTNEKLFF
. | TRBV5-1 | CASSFTSYEQYF
. | TRBV6-1 | CASNIGTGSSYEQYF
. | TRBV5-6 | CASSLGNRRGTQYF
. | TRBV7-9 | CASSRQGISTDTQYF
. | TRBV28 | CASSQLPNYGYTF
. | TRBV29-1 | CSAEVGETQYF
. | TRBV6-1 | CASSEALLDREKDTQYF
. | TRBV19 | CASSIQAGTQYF
. | TRBV28 | CASSLSGLAGSYEQYF
. | TRBV2 | CASSEAPQGPDTQYF
. | TRBV4-2 | CASSLGTSGSLGADTQYF
. | TRBV16 | CASSQSSVVGYNEQFF
. | TRBV27 | CASSSGQGFGYTF
once | TRBV7-3 | CASSLLGVSTDTQYF
. | TRBV5-5 | CASSLGPGGNYGYTF
. | TRBV7-3 | CASSLSGAGELFF
. | TRBV10-3 | CAISEGQGYGYTF
. | TRBV19 | CASTGERGKAGNTIYF
. | TRBV4-1 | CASSQESLAGSNEQFF
. | TRBV9 | CASSALPGQIYEQYF
. | TRBV21-1 | CASSKVAVYRNTEAFF
. | TRBV11-2 | CASSMRTGVRADTQYF
. | TRBV7-2 | CASSFSGGDTQYF
. | TRBV30 | CAWSWGNSNTGELFF
. | TRBV10-3 | CAISEPTDTQYF
. | TRBV28 | CASSLGPRQGAIGEQYF
. | TRBV29-1 | CSASGDRTTRRTDTQYF
once | TRBV6-1 | CASSDTRTGAYNSPLHF
. | TRBV19 | CASSIPPYEQYF
. | TRBV15 | CATSSLGRASYNEQFF
. | TRBV10-3 | CAITHDRESEQYF
. | TRBV2 | CASRSQDRGIYTEAFF
. | TRBV7-2 | CASSLAVLLAGGEQYF
. | TRBV5-1 | CASSSQTGPGEQYF
. | TRBV6-1 | CASSERSGYDTEAFF
. | TRBV28 | CASSPPGSSGNTIYF
. | TRBV6-5 | CASRGNYEQYF
. | TRBV19 | CASSIGRDTYEQYF
. | TRBV5-8 | CASSSRAGGRETQYF
. | TRBV5-1 | CASSLDQGSVLEQYF
. | TRBV5-1 | CASSLGDTGNTIYF
. | TRBV7-8 | CASSEPLAGAGYSYNEQFF
. | TRBV6-4 | CASSETPIGSGELFF
. | TRBV10-3 | CAISESGTASTYEQYF
. | TRBV18 | CASSPQRTGFNYEQYF
. | TRBV5-5 | CASSERFAGGPVDTQYF